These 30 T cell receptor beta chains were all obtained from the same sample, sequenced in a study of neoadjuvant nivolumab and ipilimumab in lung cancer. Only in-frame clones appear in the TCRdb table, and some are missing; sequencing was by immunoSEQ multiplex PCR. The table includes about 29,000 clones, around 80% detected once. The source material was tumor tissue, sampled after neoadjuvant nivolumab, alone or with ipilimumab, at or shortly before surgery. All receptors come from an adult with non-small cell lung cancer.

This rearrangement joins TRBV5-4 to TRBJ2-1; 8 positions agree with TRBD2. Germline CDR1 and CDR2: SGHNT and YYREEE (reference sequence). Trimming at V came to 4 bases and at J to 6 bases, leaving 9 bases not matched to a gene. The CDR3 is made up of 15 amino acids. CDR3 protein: CASSPQAGVPNEQFF. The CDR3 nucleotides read TGTGCCAGCAGCCCACAAGCGGGGGTTCCCAATGAGCAGTTCTTC.

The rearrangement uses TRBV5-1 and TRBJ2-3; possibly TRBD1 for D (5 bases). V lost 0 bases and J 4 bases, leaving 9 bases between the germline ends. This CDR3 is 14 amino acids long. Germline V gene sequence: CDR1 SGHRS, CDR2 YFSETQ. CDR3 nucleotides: TGCGCCAGCAGCTTGGGGCCAGGGTCAGATACGCAGTATTTT. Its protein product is CASSLGPGSDTQYF.

This CDR3 reads CAWSVGGDNYGYTF. In DNA form, the CDR3 reads TGTGCCTGGAGTGTCGGAGGGGACAACTATGGCTACACCTTC. The chain couples TRBV30 to TRBJ1-2, with D maybe TRBD1 (5 bases). V lost 0 bases and J lost 2, with 10 bases in between. This CDR3 has 14 residues. Per germline, CDR1 GTSNPN and CDR2 SVGIG (reference sequence).

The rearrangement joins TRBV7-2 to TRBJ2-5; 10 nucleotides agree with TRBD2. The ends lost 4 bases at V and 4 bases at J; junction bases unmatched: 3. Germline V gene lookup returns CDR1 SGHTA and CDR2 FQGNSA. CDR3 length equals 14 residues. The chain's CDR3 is CASSSGLATETQYF. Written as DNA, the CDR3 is TGTGCCAGCAGCTCGGGACTAGCGACAGAGACCCAGTACTTC.

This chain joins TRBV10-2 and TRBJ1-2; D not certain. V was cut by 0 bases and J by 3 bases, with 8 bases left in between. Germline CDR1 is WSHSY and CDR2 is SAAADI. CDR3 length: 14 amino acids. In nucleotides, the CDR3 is TGCGCCAGCAGTGAGTCGCCAGAATACTATGGCTACACCTTC. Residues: CASSESPEYYGYTF.

The CDR3 DNA follows: TGTGCCAGCAGCTTTGACGGAAGGGGGAACCGAGATACGCAGTATTTT. Protein product: CASSFDGRGNRDTQYF. This chain uses TRBV7-6 with TRBJ2-3; perhaps TRBD1 as D (6 bases). V was shortened by 3 bases and J by 5 bases, with 18 bases between the two germline ends. This CDR3 comprises 16 residues. CDR1 and CDR2 (germline): SGHVS, FNYEAQ.

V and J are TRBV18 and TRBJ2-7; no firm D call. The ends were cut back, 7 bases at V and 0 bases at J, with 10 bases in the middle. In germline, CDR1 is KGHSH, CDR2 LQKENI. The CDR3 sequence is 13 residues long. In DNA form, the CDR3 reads TGTGCCAGCTGGCCGGAGAGCTCCTACGAGCAGTACTTC. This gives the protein CASWPESSYEQYF. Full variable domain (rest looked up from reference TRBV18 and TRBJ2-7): NAGVMQNPRHLVRRRGQEARLRCSPMKGHSHVYWYRQLPEEGLKFMVYLQKENIIDESGMPKERFSAEFPKEGPSILRIQQVVRGDSAAYFCASWPESSYEQYFGPGTRLTVT.

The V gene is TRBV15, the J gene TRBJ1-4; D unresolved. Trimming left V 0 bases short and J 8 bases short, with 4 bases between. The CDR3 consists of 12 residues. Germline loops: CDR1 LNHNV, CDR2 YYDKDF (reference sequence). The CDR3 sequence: CATSRENEKLFF. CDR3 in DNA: TGTGCCACCAGCAGAGAGAACGAAAAACTGTTTTTT.

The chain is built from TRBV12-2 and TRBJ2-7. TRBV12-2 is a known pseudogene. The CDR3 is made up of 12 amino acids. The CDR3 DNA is TGTGCAAGTCGCCCCTTGGGATACGAGCAGTACTTC. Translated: CASRPLGYEQYF.

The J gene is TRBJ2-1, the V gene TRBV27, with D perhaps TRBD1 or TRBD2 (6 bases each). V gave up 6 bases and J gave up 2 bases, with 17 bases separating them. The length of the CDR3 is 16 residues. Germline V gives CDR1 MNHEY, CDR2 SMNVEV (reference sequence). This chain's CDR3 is CASRGGGIQTYNEQFF. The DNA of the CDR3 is TGTGCCAGCAGGGGGGGCGGGATACAGACCTACAATGAGCAGTTCTTC.

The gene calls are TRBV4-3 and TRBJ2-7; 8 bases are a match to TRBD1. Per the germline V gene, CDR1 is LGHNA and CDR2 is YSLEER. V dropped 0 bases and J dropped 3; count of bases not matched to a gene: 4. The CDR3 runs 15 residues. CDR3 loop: CASSQDTGQGYEQYF. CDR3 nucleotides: TGCGCCAGCAGCCAAGATACTGGACAGGGCTACGAGCAGTACTTC.

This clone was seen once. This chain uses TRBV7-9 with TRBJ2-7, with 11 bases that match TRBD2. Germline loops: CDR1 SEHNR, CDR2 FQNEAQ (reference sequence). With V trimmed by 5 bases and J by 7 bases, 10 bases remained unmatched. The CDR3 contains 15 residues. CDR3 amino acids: CASSRPLAGAGEQYF. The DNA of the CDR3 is TGTGCCAGCAGCAGACCACTAGCGGGAGCCGGGGAGCAGTACTTC.

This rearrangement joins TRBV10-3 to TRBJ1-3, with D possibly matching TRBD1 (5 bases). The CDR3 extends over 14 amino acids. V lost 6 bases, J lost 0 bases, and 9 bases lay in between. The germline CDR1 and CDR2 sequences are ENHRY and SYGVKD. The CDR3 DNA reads TGTGCCATCAGAGGGACGGACTCTGGAAACACCATATATTTT. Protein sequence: CAIRGTDSGNTIYF.

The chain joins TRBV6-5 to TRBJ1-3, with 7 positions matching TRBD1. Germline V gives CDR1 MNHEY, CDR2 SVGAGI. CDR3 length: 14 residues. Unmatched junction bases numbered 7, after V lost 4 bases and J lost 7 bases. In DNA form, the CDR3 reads TGTGCCAGCAGTTCTAATATCAGGGGGAACACCATATATTTT. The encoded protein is CASSSNIRGNTIYF.

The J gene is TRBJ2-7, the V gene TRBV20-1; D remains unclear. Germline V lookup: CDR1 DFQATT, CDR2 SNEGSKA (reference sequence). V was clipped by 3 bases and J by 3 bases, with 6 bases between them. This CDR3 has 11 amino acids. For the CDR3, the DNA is TGCAGTGCTAGTGTACACTACGAGCAGTACTTC. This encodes CSASVHYEQYF.

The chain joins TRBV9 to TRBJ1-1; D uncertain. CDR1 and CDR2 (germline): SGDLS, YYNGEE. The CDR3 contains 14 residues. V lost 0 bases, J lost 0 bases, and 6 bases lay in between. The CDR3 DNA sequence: TGTGCCAGCAGCGTAGGGCTGATGAACACTGAAGCTTTCTTT. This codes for CASSVGLMNTEAFF.

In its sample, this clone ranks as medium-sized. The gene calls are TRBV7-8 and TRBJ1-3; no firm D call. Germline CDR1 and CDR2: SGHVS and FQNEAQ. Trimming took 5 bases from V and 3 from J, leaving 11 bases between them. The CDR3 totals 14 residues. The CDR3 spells CASSTLTGGNTIYF. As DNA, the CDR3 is TGTGCCAGCAGCACATTAACCGGTGGAAACACCATATATTTT.

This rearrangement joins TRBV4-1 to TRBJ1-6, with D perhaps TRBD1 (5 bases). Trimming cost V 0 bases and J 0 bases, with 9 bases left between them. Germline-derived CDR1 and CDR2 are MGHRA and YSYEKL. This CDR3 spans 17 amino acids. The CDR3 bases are TGCGCCAGCAGCCAAGATCCCGGGGGCTCCTATAATTCACCCCTCCACTTT. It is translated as CASSQDPGGSYNSPLHF.

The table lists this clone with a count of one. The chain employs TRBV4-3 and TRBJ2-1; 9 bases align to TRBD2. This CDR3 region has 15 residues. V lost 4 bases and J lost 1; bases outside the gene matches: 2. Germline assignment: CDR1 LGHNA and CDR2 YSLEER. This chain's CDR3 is CASSLTSGSYNEQFF. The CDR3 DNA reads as TGCGCCAGCAGCCTGACTAGCGGATCCTACAATGAGCAGTTCTTC.

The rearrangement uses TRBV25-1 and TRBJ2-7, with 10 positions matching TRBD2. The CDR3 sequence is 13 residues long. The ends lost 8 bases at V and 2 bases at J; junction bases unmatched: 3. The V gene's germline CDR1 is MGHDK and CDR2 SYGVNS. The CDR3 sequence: CASSGLAAYEQYF. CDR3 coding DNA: TGTGCCAGCTCAGGACTAGCGGCCTACGAGCAGTACTTC.

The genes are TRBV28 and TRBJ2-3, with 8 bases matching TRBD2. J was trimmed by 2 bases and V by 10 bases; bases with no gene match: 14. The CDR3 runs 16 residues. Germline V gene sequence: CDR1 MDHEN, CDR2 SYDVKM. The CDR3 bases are TGTGCCACACTATATAGCGGGAAAATAATCACAGATACGCAGTATTTT. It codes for CATLYSGKIITDTQYF.

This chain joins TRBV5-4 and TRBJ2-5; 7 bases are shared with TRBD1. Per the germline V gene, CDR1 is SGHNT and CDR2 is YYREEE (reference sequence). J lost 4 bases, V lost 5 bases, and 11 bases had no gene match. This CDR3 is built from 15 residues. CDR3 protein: CASSLPTGSVETQYF. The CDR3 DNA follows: TGTGCCAGCAGTCTCCCGACAGGGTCGGTAGAGACCCAGTACTTC.

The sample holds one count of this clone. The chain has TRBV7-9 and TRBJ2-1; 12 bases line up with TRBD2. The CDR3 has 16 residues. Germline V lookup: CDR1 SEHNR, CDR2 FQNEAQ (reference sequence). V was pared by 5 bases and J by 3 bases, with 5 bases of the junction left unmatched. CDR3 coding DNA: TGTGCCAGCAGCCTGTGGACTAGCGGGATCTACAATGAGCAGTTCTTC. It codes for CASSLWTSGIYNEQFF. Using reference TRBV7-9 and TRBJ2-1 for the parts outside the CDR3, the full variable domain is DTGVSQNPRHKITKRGQNVTFRCDPISEHNRLYWYRQTLGQGPEFLTYFQNEAQLEKSRLLSDRFSAERPKGSFSTLEIQRTEQGDSAMYLCASSLWTSGIYNEQFFGPGTRLTVL.

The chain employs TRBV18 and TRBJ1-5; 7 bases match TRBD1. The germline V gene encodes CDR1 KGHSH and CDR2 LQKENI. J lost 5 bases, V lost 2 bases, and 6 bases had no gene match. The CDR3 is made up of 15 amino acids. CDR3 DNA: TGTGCCAGCTCACCAGAGACAGGGAAGTATCAGCCCCAGCATTTT. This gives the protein CASSPETGKYQPQHF. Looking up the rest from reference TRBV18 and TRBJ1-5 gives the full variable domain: NAGVMQNPRHLVRRRGQEARLRCSPMKGHSHVYWYRQLPEEGLKFMVYLQKENIIDESGMPKERFSAEFPKEGPSILRIQQVVRGDSAAYFCASSPETGKYQPQHFGDGTRLSIL.

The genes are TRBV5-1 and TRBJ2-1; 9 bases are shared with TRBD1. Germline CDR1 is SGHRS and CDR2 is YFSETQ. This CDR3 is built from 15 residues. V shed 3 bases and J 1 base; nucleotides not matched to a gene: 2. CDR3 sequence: CASSWGTGSYNEQFF. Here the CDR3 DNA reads TGCGCCAGCAGCTGGGGGACAGGGTCCTACAATGAGCAGTTCTTC.

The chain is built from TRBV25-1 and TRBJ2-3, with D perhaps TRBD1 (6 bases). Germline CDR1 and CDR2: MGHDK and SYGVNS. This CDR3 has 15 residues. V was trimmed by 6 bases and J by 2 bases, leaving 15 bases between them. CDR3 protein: CASRKPGHPTDTQYF. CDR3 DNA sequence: TGTGCCAGCAGAAAACCGGGACACCCCACAGATACGCAGTATTTT.

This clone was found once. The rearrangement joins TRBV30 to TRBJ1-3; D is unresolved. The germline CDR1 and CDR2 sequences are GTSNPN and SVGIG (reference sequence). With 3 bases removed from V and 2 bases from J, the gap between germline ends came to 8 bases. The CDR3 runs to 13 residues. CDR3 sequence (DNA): TGTGCCTGGAGAAGGTGGGCTGGAAACACCATATATTTT. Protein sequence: CAWRRWAGNTIYF.

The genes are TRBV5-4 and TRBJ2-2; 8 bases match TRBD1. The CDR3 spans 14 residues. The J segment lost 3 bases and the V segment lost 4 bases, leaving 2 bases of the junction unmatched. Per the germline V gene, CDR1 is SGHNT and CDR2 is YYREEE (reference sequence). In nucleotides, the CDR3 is TGTGCCAGCAGCATGGGACAGGACACCGGGGAGCTGTTTTTT. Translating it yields CASSMGQDTGELFF.

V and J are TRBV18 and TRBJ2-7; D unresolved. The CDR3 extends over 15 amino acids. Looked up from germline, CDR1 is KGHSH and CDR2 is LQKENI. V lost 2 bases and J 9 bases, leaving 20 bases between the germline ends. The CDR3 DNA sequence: TGTGCCAGCTCACCAGTGGCCGGCCCAACGTGGGTGCAGTACTTC. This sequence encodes CASSPVAGPTWVQYF.

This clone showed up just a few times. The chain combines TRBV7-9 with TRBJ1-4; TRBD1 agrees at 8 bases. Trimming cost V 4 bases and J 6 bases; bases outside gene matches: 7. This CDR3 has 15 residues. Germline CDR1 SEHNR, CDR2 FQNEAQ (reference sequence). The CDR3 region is CASSSRQGTDEKLFF. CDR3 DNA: TGTGCCAGCAGCTCCCGACAGGGGACAGATGAAAAACTGTTTTTT.